This TCR beta chain was recorded in a study of blood T cells in healthy people across ages. Study conclusions and caveats: The fall in TCR beta diversity per million T cells was roughly linear with age. No conclusive comparison of naive versus antigen-experienced cells was possible with unsorted PBMCs.

Of note for this clonotype: The target antigen is unknown.

A sample-barcoded 5' primer and a J-beta primer mix were used in a second PCR of about 6 to 12 cycles. A template-switch adaptor with 12 random nucleotides tagged each cDNA molecule. MiXCR, run by TCRdb on the 5' RACE reads, gives a single entry per CDR3 protein. In the table there are about 830,000 distinct CDR3 sequences, 62% of which are singletons. This clonotype was sampled from a man in his thirties or forties in good health. Source material: blood.

CDR3 nucleotide sequence: TGTGCCAGCAGTAAAACGGGCATGATCTACGAGCAGTACTTC. It specifies CASSKTGMIYEQYF. This chain joins TRBV25-1 and TRBJ2-7; D gene unclear. V was cut by 5 bases and J by 3 bases, with 14 bases left in between. Per germline, CDR1 MGHDK and CDR2 SYGVNS. This CDR3 region has 14 residues.